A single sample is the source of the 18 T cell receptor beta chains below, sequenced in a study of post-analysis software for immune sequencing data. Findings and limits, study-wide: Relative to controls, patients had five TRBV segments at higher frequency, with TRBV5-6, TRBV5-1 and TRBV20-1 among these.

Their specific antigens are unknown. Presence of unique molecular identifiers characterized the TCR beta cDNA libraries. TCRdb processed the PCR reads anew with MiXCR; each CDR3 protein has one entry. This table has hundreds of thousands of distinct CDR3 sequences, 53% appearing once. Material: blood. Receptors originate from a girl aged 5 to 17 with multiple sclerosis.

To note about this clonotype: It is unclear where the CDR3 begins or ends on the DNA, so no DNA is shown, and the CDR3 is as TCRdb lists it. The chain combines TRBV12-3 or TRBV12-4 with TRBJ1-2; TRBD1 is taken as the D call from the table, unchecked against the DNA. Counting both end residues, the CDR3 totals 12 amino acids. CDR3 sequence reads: CASSLGVGVGTF.

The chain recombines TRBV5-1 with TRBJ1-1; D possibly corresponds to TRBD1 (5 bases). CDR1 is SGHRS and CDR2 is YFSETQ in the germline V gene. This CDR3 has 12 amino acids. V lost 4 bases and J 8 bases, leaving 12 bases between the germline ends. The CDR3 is CASSPPGPEAFF. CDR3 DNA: TGCGCCAGCAGCCCTCCGGGACCCGAAGCTTTCTTT.

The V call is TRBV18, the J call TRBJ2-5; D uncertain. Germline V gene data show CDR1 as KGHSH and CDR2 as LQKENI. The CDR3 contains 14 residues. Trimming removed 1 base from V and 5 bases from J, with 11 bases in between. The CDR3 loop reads CASSPRANWETQYF. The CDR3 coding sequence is TGTGCCAGCTCACCACGCGCAAATTGGGAGACCCAGTACTTC.

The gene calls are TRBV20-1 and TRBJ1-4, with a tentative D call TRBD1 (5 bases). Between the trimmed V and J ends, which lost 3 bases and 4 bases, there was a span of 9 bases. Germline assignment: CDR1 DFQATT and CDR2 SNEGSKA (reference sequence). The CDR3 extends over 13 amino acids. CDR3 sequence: CSASQQVNEKLFF. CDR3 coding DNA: TGCAGTGCTAGTCAACAGGTTAATGAAAAACTGTTTTTT.

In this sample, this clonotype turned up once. The CDR3 reads CSSWGYGYTF. As DNA, the CDR3 is TGCAGCTCTTGGGGGTATGGCTACACCTTC. The chain joins TRBV29-1 to TRBJ1-2; perhaps TRBD1 as D (5 bases). Germline loops: CDR1 SQVTM, CDR2 ANQGSEA. Trimming took 8 bases from V and 5 from J, leaving 9 bases between them. The CDR3 spans 10 residues.

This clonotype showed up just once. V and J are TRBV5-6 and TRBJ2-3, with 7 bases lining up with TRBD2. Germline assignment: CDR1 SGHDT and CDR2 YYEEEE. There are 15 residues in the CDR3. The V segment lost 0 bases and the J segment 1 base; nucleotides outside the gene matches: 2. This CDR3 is CASSLGTRGTDTQYF. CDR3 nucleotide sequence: TGTGCCAGCAGCTTGGGGACTAGAGGCACAGATACGCAGTATTTT.

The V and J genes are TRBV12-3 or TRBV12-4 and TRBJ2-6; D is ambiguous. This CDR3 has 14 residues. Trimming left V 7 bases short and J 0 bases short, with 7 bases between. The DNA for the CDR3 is TGTGCCAGCAATAGACACTCTGGGGCCAACGTCCTGACTTTC. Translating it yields CASNRHSGANVLTF.

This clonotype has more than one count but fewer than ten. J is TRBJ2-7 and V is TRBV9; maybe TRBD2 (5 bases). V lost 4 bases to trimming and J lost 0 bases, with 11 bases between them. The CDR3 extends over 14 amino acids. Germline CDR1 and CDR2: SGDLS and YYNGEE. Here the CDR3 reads CASSSRRDSYEQYF. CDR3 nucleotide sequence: TGTGCCAGCAGCTCTCGACGGGACTCCTACGAGCAGTACTTC.

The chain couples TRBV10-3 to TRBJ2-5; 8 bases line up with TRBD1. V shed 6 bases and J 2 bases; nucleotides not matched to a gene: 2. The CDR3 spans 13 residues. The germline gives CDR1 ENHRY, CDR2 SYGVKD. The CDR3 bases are TGTGCCATCAGGGACAGGGCACAAGAGACCCAGTACTTC. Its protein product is CAIRDRAQETQYF.

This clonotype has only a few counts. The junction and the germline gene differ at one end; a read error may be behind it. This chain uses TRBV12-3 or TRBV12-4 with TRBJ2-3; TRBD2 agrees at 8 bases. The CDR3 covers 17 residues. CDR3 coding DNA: TGTGCCAGCAGTAATCGCCTAGCGGGTTCCAGCACAGATGCGCAGTATTTT. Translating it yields CASSNRLAGSSTDAQYF.

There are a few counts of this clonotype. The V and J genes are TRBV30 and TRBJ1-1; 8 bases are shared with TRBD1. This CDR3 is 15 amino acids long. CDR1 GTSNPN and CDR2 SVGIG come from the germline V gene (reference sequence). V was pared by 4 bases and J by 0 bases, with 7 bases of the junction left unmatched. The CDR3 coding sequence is TGTGCCTGGAACAGAGGACAGGGACTGAACACTGAAGCTTTCTTT. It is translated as CAWNRGQGLNTEAFF.

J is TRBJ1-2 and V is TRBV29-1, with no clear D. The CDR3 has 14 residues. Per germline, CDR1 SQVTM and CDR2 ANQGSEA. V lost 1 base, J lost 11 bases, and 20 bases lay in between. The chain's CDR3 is CSVEGLFGLWGYTF. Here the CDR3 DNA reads TGCAGCGTTGAAGGGTTGTTTGGACTCTGGGGATACACCTTC.

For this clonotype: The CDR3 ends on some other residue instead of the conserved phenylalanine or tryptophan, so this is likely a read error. DNA of the CDR3: TGTGCCAGCAGTGCCGGCTACGAGCAGTACCTC. Protein sequence: CASSAGYEQYL. The chain is built from TRBV27 and TRBJ2-4; D uncertain. The J call is doubtful: the DNA matches TRBJ2-7 better. The length of the CDR3 is 11 residues. Germline CDR1 is MNHEY and CDR2 is SMNVEV (reference sequence).

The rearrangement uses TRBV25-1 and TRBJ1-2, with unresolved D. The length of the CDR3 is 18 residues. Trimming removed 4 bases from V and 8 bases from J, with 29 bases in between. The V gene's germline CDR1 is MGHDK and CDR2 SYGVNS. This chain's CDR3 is CASSVLLTTSPGSLGYTF. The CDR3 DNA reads TGTGCCAGCAGTGTTCTTCTTACAACCTCCCCGGGGTCTCTGGGCTACACCTTC.

The CDR3 is CASSQEAGMNSPLHF. The CDR3, as DNA: TGCGCCAGCAGCCAAGAGGCAGGGATGAATTCACCCCTCCACTTT. The rearrangement joins TRBV4-1 to TRBJ1-6; maybe TRBD1 (5 bases). Looked up from germline, CDR1 is MGHRA and CDR2 is YSYEKL. This CDR3 is built from 15 residues. Between the trimmed V and J ends, which lost 0 bases and 7 bases, there was a span of 10 bases.

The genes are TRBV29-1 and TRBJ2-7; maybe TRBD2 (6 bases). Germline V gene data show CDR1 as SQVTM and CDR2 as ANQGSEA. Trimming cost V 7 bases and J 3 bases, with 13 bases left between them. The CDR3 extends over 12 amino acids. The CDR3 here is CSAGDGGYEQYF. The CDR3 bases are TGCAGCGCTGGGGACGGGGGCTACGAGCAGTACTTC.

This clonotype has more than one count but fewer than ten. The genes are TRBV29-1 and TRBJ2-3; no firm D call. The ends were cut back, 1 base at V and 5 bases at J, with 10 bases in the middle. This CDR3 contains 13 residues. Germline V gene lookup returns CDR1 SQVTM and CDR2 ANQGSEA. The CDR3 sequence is CSVEVGRKDTQYF. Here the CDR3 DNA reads TGCAGCGTTGAAGTCGGCCGGAAAGATACGCAGTATTTT.

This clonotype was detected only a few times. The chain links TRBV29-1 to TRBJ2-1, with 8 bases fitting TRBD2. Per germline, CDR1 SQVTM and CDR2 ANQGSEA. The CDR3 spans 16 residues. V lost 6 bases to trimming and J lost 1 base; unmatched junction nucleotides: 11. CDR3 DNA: TGCAGCGTAGCCTCGACTAGCGCGGAATCCTACAATGAGCAGTTCTTC. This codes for CSVASTSAESYNEQFF.